One sample yielded the 14 T cell receptor beta chains listed below, sequenced in a study of blood T cell repertoires in COVID-19 (dated by TCRdb to the early 2020s). Library construction relied on the immunoSEQ multiplex PCR assay. Entries here come from immuneACCESS through TCRdb and include only in-frame sequences with V and J called. Some clones fail to appear in such tables; in the studies checked, an unresolved V gene covers under half of the shortfall, and the cause of the remainder is unknown. This sample holds 110,000 to 150,000 clones; approximately 83% were observed only once. The top ten constitute around 8% of the sample. The sample taken for sequencing was peripheral blood. The receptor source for this set is a human donor in a cohort sampled during active COVID-19.

The rearrangement links TRBV5-1 to TRBJ2-1, with a weak D call TRBD2 (5 bases). This CDR3 has 15 amino acids. Trimming pared 2 bases from V and 6 bases from J, leaving 15 bases between. The germline V gene encodes CDR1 SGHRS and CDR2 YFSETQ. CDR3 DNA: TGCGCCAGCAGCTTTTCCGGGAACCTCGGCAATGAGCAGTTCTTC. Translation: CASSFSGNLGNEQFF.

The chain links TRBV29-1 to TRBJ2-5, with TRBD1 identical over 7 bases. CDR3 length: 13 amino acids. The J segment lost 4 bases and the V segment lost 4 bases, leaving 6 bases of the junction unmatched. CDR1 and CDR2 from the germline V gene are SQVTM and ANQGSEA. The CDR3 region is CSVGQGLTETQYF. The CDR3 DNA reads as TGCAGCGTTGGACAGGGATTGACAGAGACCCAGTACTTC. Full variable domain (remainder filled in from reference TRBV29-1 and TRBJ2-5): SAVISQKPSRDICQRGTSLTIQCQVDSQVTMMFWYRQQPGQSLTLIATANQGSEATYESGFVIDKFPISRPNLTFSTLTVSNMSPEDSSIYLCSVGQGLTETQYFGPGTRLLVL.

The gene calls are TRBV5-6 and TRBJ1-6; maybe TRBD1 (6 bases). The V and J ends lost 3 bases and 7 bases respectively, with 11 bases between them. The CDR3 has 14 residues. Germline CDR1 and CDR2: SGHDT and YYEEEE. CDR3 residues: CASSSVDRNSPLHF. CDR3 nucleotide sequence: TGTGCCAGCAGCTCCGTAGACAGGAATTCACCCCTCCACTTT. Full variable domain (outside the CDR3, taken from reference TRBV5-6 and TRBJ1-6): DAGVTQSPTHLIKTRGQQVTLRCSPKSGHDTVSWYQQALGQGPQFIFQYYEEEERQRGNFPDRFSGHQFPNYSSELNVNALLLGDSALYLCASSSVDRNSPLHFGNGTRLTVT.

This clone was found once. The chain uses TRBV6-1 and TRBJ2-3; possible D gene TRBD2, 5 bases. The CDR3 has 13 amino acids. Per germline, CDR1 MNHNS and CDR2 SASEGT. Trimming took off 8 bases at V and 0 bases at J, with 9 bases between the two ends. The DNA of the CDR3 is TGTGCCAGCCGTGGGGAGAGCACAGATACGCAGTATTTT. It translates to CASRGESTDTQYF.

This rearrangement joins TRBV13 to TRBJ2-7; tentative D call: TRBD2 (5 bases). The V end lost 1 base, the J end lost 6 bases, and 13 bases lay between the germline ends. Germline assignment: CDR1 PRHDT and CDR2 FYEKMQ (reference sequence). The CDR3 runs 14 residues. The DNA for the CDR3 is TGTGCCAGCAGCTTAGCGGCCCAGGCGGGCGAGCAGTACTTC. Its translation: CASSLAAQAGEQYF. The whole variable domain, filled in from reference TRBV13 and TRBJ2-7, reads AAGVIQSPRHLIKEKRETATLKCYPIPRHDTVYWYQQGPGQDPQFLISFYEKMQSDKGSIPDRFSAQQFSDYHSELNMSSLELGDSALYFCASSLAAQAGEQYFGPGTRLTVT.

V usage is TRBV2 and J usage is TRBJ1-2; 9 bases line up with TRBD1. Germline CDR1 and CDR2: SNHLY and FYNNEI. With 7 bases clipped from V and 3 bases from J, the junction kept 9 bases outside the gene matches. The CDR3 has 15 amino acids. The CDR3 sequence is CASTWDRAYDYGYTF. CDR3 coding DNA: TGTGCCAGCACTTGGGACAGGGCCTATGACTATGGCTACACCTTC.

This sequence joins TRBV25-1 and TRBJ1-6, with TRBD1 matching over 7 bases. Germline CDR1 is MGHDK and CDR2 is SYGVNS. The CDR3 is 15 residues long. The junction had 4 bases not matched to a gene; V was cut back by 4 bases and J by 4 bases. The CDR3 here is CASSGPGGYNSPLHF. The DNA of the CDR3 is TGTGCCAGCAGTGGCCCAGGGGGTTATAATTCACCCCTCCACTTT.

Note on this clone: One end of the junction fails to match germline, which may point to a read error. This rearrangement joins TRBV5-6 to TRBJ2-7; the D gene is possibly TRBD1 (6 bases). Germline V gene sequence: CDR1 SGHDT, CDR2 YYEEEE. The CDR3 covers 11 residues. The CDR3 loop is CASSFSGHPTF. The DNA of the CDR3 is TGTGCCAGCAGCTTTTCGGGACACCCTACGTTC.

The V and J genes are TRBV2 and TRBJ2-7; D perhaps matches TRBD1 (6 bases). Germline V gives CDR1 SNHLY, CDR2 FYNNEI. CDR3 size: 15 residues. V was cut by 7 bases and J by 6 bases, with 22 bases left in between. The CDR3 coding sequence is TGTGCCAGCACTGGGGCGAACAGGGCGGAAGGCGAGCAGTACTTC. Translated: CASTGANRAEGEQYF.

This chain links TRBV19 with TRBJ1-4; D call uncertain. Germline V gives CDR1 LNHDA, CDR2 SQIVND (reference sequence). Between the trimmed V and J ends, which lost 4 bases and 7 bases, there was a span of 13 bases. The CDR3 has 14 residues. CDR3 sequence: CASSNRVDGEKLFF. The CDR3 DNA reads TGTGCCAGTAGTAATCGTGTAGATGGTGAAAAACTGTTTTTT.

The chain is built from TRBV7-6 and TRBJ2-7; D unresolved. Germline V CDR1 and CDR2: SGHVS, FNYEAQ. Trimming pared 2 bases from V and 3 bases from J, leaving 11 bases between. The CDR3 totals 14 residues. The CDR3 coding sequence is TGTGCCAGCAGCTTAACCTCAGTTTACTACGAGCAGTACTTC. Protein product: CASSLTSVYYEQYF.

This clone was found a few times. This chain links TRBV18 with TRBJ2-3; 7 bases are a match to TRBD2. Trimming cost V 4 bases and J 2 bases; bases outside gene matches: 3. The germline gives CDR1 KGHSH, CDR2 LQKENI. CDR3 length equals 14 residues. For the CDR3, the DNA is TGTGCCAGCTCACGGGGACTACTCACAGATACGCAGTATTTT. This codes for CASSRGLLTDTQYF.

The chain is built from TRBV5-4 and TRBJ2-2, with D unclear. The CDR3 contains 14 residues. Germline CDR1 SGHNT, CDR2 YYREEE (reference sequence). Trimming took 0 bases from V and 1 from J, leaving 4 bases between them. Here the CDR3 reads CASSLGLNTGELFF. CDR3 in DNA: TGTGCCAGCAGCTTGGGACTGAACACCGGGGAGCTGTTTTTT.

V gene TRBV6-5 combines with J gene TRBJ2-3; tentative D call: TRBD2 (6 bases). The CDR3 runs 14 residues. Germline lookup yields CDR1 MNHEY and CDR2 SVGAGI. V gave up 5 bases and J gave up 0 bases, with 9 bases separating them. This CDR3 reads CASSRGGSTDTQYF. CDR3 nucleotide sequence: TGTGCCAGCAGTCGCGGAGGGAGCACAGATACGCAGTATTTT.